This TCR beta chain was documented in a study of blood T cell repertoires in COVID-19. Study at large: The United States, Italy and Spain provided the acute and convalescent COVID-19 samples. Sources were T cells, B-cell-depleted T cells, or PBMCs; the material itself was cDNA or gDNA.

Germline V gives CDR1 KGHSH, CDR2 LQKENI. V lost 4 bases and J 1 base, leaving 9 bases between the germline ends. This CDR3 contains 14 residues. Original handling: Scientists estimated how many nucleated cells there were by amplifying reference gene primers. Libraries were prepared by immunoSEQ multiplex PCR; TCRdb keeps only in-frame clonotypes and omits some of them. The V and J calls and clone size were taken over from that table, and D and trimming were inferred from the DNA. The sample records a few hundred thousand clones, 65% to 90% being singletons. The chain links TRBV18 to TRBJ2-3, with D tentatively TRBD1 (5 bases). This receptor was obtained from a human donor in a cohort sampled during active COVID-19. Sequenced input: peripheral blood. In DNA, the CDR3 is TGTGCCAGCTCACTCAAAGGGGGCACAGATACGCAGTATTTT. Residues: CASSLKGGTDTQYF.